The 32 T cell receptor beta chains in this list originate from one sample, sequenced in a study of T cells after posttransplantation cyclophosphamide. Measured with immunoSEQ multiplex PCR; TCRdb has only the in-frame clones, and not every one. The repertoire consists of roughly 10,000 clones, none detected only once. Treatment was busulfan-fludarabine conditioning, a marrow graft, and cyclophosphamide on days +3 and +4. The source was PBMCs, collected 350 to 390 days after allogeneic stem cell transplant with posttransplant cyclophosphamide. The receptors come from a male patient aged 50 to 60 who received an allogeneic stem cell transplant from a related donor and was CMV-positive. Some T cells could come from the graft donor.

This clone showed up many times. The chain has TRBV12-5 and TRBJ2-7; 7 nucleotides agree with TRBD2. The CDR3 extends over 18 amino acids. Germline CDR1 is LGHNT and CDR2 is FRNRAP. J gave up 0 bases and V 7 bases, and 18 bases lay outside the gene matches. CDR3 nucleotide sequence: TGTGCTAGTGCTCCTTTCGAGGGGTTCCGGGACTACTCCTACGAGCAGTACTTC. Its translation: CASAPFEGFRDYSYEQYF.

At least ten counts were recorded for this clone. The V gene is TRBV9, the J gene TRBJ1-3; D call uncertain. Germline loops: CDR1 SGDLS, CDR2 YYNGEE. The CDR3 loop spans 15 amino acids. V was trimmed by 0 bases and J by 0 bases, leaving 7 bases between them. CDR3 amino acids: CASSVDGNSGNTIYF. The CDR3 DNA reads TGTGCCAGCAGCGTAGACGGTAACTCTGGAAACACCATATATTTT.

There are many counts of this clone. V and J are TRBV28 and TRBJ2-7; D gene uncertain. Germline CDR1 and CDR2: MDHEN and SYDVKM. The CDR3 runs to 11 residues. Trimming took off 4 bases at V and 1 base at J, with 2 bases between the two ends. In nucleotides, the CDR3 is TGTGCCAGCAGTTCATCCTACGAGCAGTACTTC. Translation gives CASSSSYEQYF.

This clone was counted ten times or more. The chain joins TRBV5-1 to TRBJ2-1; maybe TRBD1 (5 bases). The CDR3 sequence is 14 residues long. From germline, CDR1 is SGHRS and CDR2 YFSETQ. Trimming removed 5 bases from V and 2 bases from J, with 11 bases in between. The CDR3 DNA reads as TGCGCCAGCAGTGAAGGGGCGCCCTACAATGAGCAGTTCTTC. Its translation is CASSEGAPYNEQFF.

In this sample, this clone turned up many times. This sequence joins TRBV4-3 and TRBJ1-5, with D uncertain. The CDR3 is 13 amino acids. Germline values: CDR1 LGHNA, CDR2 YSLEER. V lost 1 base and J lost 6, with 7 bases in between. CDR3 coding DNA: TGCGCCAGCAGCCAAGGTGAGAGTCAGCCCCAGCATTTT. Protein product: CASSQGESQPQHF.

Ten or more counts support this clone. The CDR3 is CASSSMNTEAFF. CDR3 bases: TGCGCCAGCAGCTCCATGAACACTGAAGCTTTCTTT. The chain recombines TRBV5-1 with TRBJ1-1; D gene unclear. The V and J ends lost 3 bases and 0 bases respectively, with 3 bases between them. This CDR3 is built from 12 residues. Germline CDR1 is SGHRS and CDR2 is YFSETQ.

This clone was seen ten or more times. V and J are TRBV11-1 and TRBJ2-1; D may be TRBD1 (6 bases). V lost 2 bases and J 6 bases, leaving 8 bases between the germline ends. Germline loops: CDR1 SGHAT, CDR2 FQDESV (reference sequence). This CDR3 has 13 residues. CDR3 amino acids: CASSLTGLNEQFF. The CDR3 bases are TGTGCCAGCAGCTTAACAGGGCTCAATGAGCAGTTCTTC.

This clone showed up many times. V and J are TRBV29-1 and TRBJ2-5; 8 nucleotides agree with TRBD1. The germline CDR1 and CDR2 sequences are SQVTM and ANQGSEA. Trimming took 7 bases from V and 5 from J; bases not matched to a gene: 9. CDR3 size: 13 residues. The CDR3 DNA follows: TGCAGCGCCTCGGACAGGGCGAGTGAGACCCAGTACTTC. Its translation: CSASDRASETQYF.

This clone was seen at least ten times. CDR3 in amino acids: CASSPMIPRRQGEGYTF. The CDR3 DNA is TGCGCCAGCAGCCCGATGATCCCCCGGCGGCAGGGTGAAGGCTACACCTTC. This chain connects TRBV4-1 to TRBJ1-2, with D maybe TRBD1 (5 bases). The CDR3 contains 17 residues. Per the germline V gene, CDR1 is MGHRA and CDR2 is YSYEKL. V gave up 4 bases and J gave up 8 bases, with 26 bases separating them.

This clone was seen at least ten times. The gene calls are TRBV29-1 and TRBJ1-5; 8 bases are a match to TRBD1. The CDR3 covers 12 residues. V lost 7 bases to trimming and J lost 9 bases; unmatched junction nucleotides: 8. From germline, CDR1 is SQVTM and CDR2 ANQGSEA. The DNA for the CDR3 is TGCAGCGCAGCAGGGGGCGATGGGCCCCAGCATTTT. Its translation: CSAAGGDGPQHF.

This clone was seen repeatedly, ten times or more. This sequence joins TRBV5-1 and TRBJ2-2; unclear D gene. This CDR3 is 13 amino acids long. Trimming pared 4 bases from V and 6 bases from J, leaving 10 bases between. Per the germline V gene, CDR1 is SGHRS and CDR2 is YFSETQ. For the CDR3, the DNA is TGCGCCAGCAGCCATGACACCCCCGGGGAGCTGTTTTTT. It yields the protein CASSHDTPGELFF.

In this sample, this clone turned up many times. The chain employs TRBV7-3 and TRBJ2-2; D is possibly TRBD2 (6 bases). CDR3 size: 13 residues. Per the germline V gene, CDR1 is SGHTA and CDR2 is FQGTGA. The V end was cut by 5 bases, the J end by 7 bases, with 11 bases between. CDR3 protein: CASSGGKGGELFF. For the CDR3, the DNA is TGTGCCAGCAGCGGAGGGAAGGGCGGGGAGCTGTTTTTT.

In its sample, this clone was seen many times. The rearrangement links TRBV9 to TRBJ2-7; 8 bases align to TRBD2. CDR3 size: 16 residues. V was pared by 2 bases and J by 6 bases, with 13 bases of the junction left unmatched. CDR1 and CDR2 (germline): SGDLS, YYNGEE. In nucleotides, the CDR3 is TGTGCCAGCAGCGTCATTTCAGCGGGAGCCCTCGGCGAGCAGTACTTC. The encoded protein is CASSVISAGALGEQYF.

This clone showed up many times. This chain's CDR3 is CASSSLSEQYF. DNA for the CDR3: TGTGCCAGCAGTTCTTTAAGCGAACAGTATTTT. The chain links TRBV2 to TRBJ2-3; D gene uncertain. Trimming left V 5 bases short and J 12 bases short, with 12 bases between. Germline values: CDR1 SNHLY, CDR2 FYNNEI. The CDR3 totals 11 residues. Complete variable domain (other parts from reference TRBV2 and TRBJ2-3): EPEVTQTPSHQVTQMGQEVILRCVPISNHLYFYWYRQILGQKVEFLVSFYNNEISEKSEIFDDQFSVERPDGSNFTLKIRSTKLEDSAMYFCASSSLSEQYFGPGTRLTVL.

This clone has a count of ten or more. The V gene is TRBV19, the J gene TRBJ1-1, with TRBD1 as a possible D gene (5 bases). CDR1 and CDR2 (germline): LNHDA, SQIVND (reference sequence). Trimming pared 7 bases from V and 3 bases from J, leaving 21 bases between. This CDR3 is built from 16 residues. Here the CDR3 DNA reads TGTGCCAGTAAGGGATTTGCCGGGACTCGGGACACTGAAGCTTTCTTT. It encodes CASKGFAGTRDTEAFF.

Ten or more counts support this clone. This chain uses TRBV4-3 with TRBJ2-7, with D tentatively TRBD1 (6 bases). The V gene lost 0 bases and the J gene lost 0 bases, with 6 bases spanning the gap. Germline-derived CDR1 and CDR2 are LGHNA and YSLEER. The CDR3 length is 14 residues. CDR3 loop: CASSQDRGSYEQYF. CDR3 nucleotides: TGCGCCAGCAGCCAAGACAGGGGCTCCTACGAGCAGTACTTC.

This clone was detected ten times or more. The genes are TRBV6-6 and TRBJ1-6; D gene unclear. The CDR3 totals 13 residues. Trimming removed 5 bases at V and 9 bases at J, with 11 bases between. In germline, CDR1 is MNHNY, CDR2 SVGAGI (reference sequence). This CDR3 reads CASSLRMGSPLHF. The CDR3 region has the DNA TGTGCCAGCAGTCTCAGGATGGGTTCACCCCTCCACTTT.

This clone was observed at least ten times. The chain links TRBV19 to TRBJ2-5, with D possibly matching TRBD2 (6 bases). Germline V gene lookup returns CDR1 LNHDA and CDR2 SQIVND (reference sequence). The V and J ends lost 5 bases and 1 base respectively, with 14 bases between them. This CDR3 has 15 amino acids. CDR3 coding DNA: TGTGCCAGTAGTGGCCTGGGGGGATTCCAAGAGACCCAGTACTTC. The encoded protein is CASSGLGGFQETQYF.

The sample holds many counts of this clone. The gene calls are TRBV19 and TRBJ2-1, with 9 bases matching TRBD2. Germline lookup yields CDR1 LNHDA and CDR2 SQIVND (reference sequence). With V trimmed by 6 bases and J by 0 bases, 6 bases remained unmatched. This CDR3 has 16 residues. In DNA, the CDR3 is TGTGCCAGTAGCTTAGCGGGGGTTCTCTCCTACAATGAGCAGTTCTTC. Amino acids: CASSLAGVLSYNEQFF.

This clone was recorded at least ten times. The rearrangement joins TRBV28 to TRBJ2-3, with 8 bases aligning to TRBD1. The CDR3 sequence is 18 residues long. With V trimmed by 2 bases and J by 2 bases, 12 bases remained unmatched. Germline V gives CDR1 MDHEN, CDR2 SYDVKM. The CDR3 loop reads CASSLDLMTGENTDTQYF. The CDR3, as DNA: TGTGCCAGCAGTTTAGACCTCATGACAGGGGAAAACACAGATACGCAGTATTTT.

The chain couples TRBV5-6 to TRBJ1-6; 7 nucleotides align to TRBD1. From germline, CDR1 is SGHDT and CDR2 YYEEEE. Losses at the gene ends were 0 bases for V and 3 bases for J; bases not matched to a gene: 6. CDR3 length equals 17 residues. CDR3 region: CASSLGTGQSYNSPLHF. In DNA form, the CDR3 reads TGTGCCAGCAGCTTGGGAACGGGACAGAGCTATAATTCACCCCTCCACTTT. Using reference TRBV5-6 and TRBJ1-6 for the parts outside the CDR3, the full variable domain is DAGVTQSPTHLIKTRGQQVTLRCSPKSGHDTVSWYQQALGQGPQFIFQYYEEEERQRGNFPDRFSGHQFPNYSSELNVNALLLGDSALYLCASSLGTGQSYNSPLHFGNGTRLTVT.

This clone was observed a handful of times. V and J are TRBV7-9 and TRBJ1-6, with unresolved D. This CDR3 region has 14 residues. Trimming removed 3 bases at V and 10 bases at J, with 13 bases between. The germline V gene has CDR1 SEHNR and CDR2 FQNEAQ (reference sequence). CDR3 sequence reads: CASSLWKEKSPLHF. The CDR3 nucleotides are TGTGCCAGCAGCTTGTGGAAGGAGAAGTCACCCCTCCACTTT. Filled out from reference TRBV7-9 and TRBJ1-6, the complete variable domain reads DTGVSQNPRHKITKRGQNVTFRCDPISEHNRLYWYRQTLGQGPEFLTYFQNEAQLEKSRLLSDRFSAERPKGSFSTLEIQRTEQGDSAMYLCASSLWKEKSPLHFGNGTRLTVT.

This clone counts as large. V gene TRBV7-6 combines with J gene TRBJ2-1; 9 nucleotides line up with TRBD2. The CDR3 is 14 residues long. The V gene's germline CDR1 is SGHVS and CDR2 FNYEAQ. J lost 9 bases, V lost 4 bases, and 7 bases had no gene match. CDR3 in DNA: TGTGCCAGCAGCTCTCTAGCGGGGTGGGGTGAGCAGTTCTTC. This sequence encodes CASSSLAGWGEQFF.

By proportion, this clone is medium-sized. The CDR3 coding sequence is TGTGCCAGCAGCCTCGTACCGGGACATGGGAACGAGCAGTACTTC. Its translation: CASSLVPGHGNEQYF. The gene calls are TRBV5-8 and TRBJ2-7, with D maybe TRBD1 (6 bases). Per the germline V gene, CDR1 is SGHTS and CDR2 is YDEGEE. The CDR3 extends over 15 amino acids. Trimming removed 4 bases at V and 5 bases at J, with 19 bases between.

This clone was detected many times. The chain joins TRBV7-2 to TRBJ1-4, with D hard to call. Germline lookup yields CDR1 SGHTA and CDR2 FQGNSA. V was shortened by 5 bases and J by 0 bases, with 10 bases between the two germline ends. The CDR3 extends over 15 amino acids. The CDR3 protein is CASSTSLTTNEKLFF. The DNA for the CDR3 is TGTGCCAGCAGCACATCACTAACAACTAATGAAAAACTGTTTTTT.

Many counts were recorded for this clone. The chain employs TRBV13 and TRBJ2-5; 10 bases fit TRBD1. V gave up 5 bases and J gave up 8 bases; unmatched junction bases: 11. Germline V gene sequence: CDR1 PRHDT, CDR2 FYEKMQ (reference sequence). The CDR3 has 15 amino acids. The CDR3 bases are TGTGCCAGCAGCCCTCGACAGGGGGCCTCTTCTACCCAGTACTTC. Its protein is CASSPRQGASSTQYF.

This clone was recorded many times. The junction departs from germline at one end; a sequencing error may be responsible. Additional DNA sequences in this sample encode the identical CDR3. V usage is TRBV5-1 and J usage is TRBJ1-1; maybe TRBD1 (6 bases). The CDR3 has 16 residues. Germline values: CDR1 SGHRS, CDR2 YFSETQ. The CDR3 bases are TGCGCCAGCAGCCCCGAGGGTGGGGGGGCAGACACTGAAGCCTTCTTT. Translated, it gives CASSPEGGGADTEAFF.

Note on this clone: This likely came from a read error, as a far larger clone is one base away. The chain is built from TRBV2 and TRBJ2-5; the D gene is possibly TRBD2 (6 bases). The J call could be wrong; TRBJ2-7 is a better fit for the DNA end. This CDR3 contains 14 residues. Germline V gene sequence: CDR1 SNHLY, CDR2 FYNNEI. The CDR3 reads CASRSREYRDEQYF. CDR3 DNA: TGTGCCAGCAGATCCCGGGAGTACAGAGACGAGCAGTACTTC.

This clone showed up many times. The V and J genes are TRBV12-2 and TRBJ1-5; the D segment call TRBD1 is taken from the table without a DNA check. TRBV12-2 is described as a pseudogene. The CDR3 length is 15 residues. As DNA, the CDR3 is TGTGCAAGTCGCTTAAGCCAGGCCAGCAATCAGCCCCAGCATTTT. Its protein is CASRLSQASNQPQHF.

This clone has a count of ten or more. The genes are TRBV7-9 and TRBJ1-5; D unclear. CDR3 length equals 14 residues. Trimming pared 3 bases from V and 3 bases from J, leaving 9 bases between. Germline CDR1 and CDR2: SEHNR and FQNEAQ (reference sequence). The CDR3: CASSFGTPNQPQHF. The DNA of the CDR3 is TGTGCCAGCAGCTTTGGTACACCCAATCAGCCCCAGCATTTT.

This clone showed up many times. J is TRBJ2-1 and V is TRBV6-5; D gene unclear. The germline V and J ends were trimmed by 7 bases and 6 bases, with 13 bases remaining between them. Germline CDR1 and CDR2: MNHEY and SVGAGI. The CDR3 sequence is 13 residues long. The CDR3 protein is CASTLGPANEQFF. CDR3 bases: TGTGCCAGCACCTTGGGCCCCGCCAATGAGCAGTTCTTC.

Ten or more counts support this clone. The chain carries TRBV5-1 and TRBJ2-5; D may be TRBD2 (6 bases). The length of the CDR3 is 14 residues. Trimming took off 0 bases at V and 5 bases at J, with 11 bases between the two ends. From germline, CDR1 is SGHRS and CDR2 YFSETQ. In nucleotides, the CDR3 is TGCGCCAGCAGCTTGGAAGCAGGGAGGGAGACCCAGTACTTC. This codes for CASSLEAGRETQYF.